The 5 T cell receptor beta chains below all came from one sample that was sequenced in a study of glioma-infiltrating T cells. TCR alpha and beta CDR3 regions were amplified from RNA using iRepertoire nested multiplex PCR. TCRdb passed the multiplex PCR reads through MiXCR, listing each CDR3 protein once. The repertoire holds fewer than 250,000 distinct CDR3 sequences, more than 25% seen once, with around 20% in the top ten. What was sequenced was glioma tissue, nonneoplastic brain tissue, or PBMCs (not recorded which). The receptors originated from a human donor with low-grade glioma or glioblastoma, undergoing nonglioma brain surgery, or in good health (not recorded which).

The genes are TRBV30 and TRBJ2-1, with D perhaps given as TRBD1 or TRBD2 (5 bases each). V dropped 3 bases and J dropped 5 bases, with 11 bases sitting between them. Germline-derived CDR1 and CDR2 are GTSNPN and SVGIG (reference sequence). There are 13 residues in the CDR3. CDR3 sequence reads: CAWSGDGHNEQFF. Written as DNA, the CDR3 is TGTGCCTGGAGCGGGGACGGACACAATGAGCAGTTCTTC.

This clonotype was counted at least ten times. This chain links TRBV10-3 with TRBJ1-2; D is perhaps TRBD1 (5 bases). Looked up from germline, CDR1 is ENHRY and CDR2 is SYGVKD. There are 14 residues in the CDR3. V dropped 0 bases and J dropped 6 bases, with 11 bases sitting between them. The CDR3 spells CAISESGGSDGYTF. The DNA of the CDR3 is TGTGCCATCAGTGAGTCTGGGGGATCGGATGGCTACACCTTC.

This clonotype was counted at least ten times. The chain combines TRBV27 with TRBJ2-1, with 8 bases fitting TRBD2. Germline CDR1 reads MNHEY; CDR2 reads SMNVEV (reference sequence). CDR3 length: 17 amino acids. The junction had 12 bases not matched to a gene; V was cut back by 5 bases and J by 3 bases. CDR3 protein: CASSPPGLAGFYNEQFF. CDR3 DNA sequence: TGTGCCAGCAGTCCTCCTGGGCTAGCGGGTTTCTACAATGAGCAGTTCTTC.

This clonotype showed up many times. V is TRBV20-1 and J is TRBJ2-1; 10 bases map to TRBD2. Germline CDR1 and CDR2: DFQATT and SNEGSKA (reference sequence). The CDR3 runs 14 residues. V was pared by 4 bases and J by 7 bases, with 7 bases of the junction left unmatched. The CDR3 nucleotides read TGCAGTGCTACTCTAGCGGGAGTTAGGAATGAGCAGTTCTTC. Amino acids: CSATLAGVRNEQFF.

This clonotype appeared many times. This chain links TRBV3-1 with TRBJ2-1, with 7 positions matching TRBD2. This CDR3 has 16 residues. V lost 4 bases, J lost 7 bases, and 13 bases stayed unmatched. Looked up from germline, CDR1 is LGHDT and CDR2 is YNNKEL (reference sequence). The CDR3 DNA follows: TGTGCCAGCAGCCGACCCCGGGGGGAGGGGACTAATGAGCAGTTCTTC. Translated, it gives CASSRPRGEGTNEQFF.